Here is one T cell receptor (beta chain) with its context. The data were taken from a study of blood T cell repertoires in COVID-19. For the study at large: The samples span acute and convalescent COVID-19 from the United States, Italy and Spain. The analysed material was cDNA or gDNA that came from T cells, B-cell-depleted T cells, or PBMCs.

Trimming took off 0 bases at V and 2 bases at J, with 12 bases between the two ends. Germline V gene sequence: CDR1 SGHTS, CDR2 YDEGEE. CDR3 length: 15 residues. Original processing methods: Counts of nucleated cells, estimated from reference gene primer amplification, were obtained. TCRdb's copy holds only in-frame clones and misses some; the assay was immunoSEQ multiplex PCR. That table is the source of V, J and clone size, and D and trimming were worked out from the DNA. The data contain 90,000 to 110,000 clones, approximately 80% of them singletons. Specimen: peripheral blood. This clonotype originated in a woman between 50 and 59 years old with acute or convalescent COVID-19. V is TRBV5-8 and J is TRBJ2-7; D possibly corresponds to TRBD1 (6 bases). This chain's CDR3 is CASSLAPGHAYEQYF. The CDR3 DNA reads TGTGCCAGCAGCTTGGCTCCGGGACATGCCTACGAGCAGTACTTC.